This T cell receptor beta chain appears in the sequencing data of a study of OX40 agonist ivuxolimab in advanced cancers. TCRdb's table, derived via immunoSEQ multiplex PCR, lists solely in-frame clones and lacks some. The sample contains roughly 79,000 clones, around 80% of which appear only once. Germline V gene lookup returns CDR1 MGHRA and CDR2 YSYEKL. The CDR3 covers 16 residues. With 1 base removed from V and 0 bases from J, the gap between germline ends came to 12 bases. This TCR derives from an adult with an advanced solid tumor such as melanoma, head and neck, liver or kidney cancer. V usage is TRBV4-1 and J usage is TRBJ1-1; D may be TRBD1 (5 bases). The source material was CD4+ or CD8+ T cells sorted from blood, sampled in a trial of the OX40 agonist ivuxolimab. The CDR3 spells CASSQAGNRMNTEAFF. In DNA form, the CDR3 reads TGCGCCAGCAGCCAAGCTGGGAACAGGATGAACACTGAAGCTTTCTTT.